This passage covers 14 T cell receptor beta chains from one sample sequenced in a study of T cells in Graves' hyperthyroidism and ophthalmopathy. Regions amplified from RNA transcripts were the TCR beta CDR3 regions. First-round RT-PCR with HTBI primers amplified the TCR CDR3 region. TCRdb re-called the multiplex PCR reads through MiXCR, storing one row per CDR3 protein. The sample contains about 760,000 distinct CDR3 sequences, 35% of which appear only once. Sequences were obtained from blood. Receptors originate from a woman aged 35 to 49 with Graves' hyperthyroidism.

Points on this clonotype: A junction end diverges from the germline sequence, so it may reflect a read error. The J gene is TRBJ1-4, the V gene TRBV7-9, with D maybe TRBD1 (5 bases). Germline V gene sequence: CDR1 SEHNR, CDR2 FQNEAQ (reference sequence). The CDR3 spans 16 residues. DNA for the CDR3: TGTGCCAGCAGCGGGCCAGGGTTGTCGGCTAATGAAAAACTGGTTTTT. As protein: CASSGPGLSANEKLVF.

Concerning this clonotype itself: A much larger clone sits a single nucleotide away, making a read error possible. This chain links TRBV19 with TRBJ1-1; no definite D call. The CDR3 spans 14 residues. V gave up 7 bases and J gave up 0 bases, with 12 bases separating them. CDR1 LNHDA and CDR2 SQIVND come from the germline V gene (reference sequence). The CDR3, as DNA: TGTGCCAGTACCCCGCGGGCAATGAACACTGAAGCTTTCTTT. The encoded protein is CASTPRAMNTEAFF.

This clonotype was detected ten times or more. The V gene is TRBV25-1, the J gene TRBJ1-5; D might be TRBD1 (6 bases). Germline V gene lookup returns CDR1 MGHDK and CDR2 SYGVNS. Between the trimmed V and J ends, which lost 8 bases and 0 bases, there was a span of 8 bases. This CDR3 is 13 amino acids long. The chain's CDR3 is CASGQYSNQPQHF. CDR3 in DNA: TGTGCCAGCGGACAGTATAGCAATCAGCCCCAGCATTTT.

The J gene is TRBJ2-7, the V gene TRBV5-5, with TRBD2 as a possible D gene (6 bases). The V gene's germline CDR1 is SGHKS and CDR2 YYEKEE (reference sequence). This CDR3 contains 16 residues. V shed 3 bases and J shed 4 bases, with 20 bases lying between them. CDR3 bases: TGTGCCAGCAGCTGGGGAACAGGACTACTTGGGTACGAGCAGTACTTC. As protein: CASSWGTGLLGYEQYF.

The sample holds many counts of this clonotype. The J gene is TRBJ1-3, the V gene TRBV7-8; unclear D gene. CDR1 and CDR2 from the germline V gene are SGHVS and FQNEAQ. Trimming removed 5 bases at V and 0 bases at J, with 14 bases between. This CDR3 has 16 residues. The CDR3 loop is CASSKSSRGSGNTIYF. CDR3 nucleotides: TGTGCCAGCAGCAAAAGCAGCCGGGGCTCTGGAAACACCATATATTTT.

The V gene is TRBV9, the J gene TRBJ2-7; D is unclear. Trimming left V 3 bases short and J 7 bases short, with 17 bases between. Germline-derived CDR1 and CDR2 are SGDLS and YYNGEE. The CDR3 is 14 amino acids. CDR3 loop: CASSAGWANEEQYF. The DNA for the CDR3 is TGTGCCAGCAGCGCTGGGTGGGCCAATGAGGAGCAGTACTTC.

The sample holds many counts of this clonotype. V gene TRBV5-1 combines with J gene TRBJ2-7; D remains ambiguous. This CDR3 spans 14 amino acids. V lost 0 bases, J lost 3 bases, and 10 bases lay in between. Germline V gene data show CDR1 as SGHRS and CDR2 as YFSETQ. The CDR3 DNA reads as TGCGCCAGCAGCTTGGATCCCAGCATCTACGAGCAGTACTTC. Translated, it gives CASSLDPSIYEQYF.

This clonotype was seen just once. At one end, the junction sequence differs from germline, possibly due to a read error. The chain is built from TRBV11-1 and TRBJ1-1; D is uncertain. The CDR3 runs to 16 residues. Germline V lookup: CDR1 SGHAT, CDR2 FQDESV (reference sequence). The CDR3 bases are TGTGCCAGCTCACCACCGTTGGGTCCCGTGAAGACTGAAGCTTTCTTT. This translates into CASSPPLGPVKTEAFF.

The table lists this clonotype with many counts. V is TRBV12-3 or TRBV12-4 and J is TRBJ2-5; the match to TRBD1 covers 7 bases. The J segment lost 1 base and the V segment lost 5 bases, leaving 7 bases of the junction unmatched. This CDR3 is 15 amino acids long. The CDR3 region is CASSPGTATQETQYF. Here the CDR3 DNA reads TGTGCCAGCAGTCCCGGGACAGCGACCCAAGAGACCCAGTACTTC.

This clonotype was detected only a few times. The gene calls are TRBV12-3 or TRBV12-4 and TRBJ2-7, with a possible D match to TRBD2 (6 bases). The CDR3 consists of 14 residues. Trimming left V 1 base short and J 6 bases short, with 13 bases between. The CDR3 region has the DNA TGTGCCAGCAGTTTAGGCCTTCGGGGAGGCGAGCAGTACTTC. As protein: CASSLGLRGGEQYF.

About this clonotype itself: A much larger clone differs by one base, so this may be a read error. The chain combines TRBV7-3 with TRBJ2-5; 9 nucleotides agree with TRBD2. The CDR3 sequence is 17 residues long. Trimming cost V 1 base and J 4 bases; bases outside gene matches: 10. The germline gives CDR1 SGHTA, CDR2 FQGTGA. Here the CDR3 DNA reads TGTGCCAGCAGCTTAAGACCGGCTAGCGGGGACCGAGAGACCCAGTACTTC. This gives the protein CASSLRPASGDRETQYF.

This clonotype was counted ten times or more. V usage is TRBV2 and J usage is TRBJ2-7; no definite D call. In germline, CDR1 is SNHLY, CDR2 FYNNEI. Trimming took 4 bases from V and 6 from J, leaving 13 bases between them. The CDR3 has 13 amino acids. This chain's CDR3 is CASSVIPAGEQYF. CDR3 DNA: TGTGCCAGCAGTGTAATCCCTGCCGGCGAGCAGTACTTC.

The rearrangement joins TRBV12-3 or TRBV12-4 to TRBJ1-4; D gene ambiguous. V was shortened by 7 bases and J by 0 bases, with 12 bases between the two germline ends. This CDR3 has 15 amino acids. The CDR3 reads CASTRSRATNEKLFF. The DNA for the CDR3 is TGTGCCAGCACCCGTTCGCGGGCAACTAATGAAAAACTGTTTTTT.

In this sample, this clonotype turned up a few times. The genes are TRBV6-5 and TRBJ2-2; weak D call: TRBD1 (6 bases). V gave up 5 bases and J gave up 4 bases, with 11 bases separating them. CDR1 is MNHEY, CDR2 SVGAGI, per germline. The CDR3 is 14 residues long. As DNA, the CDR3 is TGTGCCAGCAGTCCGGGACAAGCCACCGGGGAGCTGTTTTTT. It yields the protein CASSPGQATGELFF.